What follows describes a single T cell receptor beta chain. Germline values: CDR1 SEHNR, CDR2 FQNEAQ (reference sequence). The V and J ends lost 7 bases and 8 bases respectively, with 11 bases between them. This CDR3 comprises 11 residues. This sample stems from a study of shared T cell receptors in the human thymus. Some clones are missing from TCRdb's copy, which holds only in-frame ones; the method was immunoSEQ multiplex PCR. In the table there are 720,000 or so clones, approximately 85% of which are singletons. This sample was also put to use in a study of human thymus T cells. From that second work: Donation was from healthy Finnish infants who were having corrective surgery that addressed congenital heart defects. The thymus tissue came from resections taken during corrective heart surgery. An apparent bias in V and J gene usage was seen in thymic and blood repertoires. In unrelated individuals, thymic repertoires overlapped highly, according to related research.

The receptor was derived from a girl in the first two years of life with a congenital heart defect. Sequencing input: thymocytes. The V and J genes are TRBV7-9 and TRBJ1-1; tentatively, D is TRBD1 (5 bases). CDR3 protein: CASKGQSEAFF. CDR3 nucleotides: TGTGCCAGCAAGGGGCAATCAGAAGCTTTCTTT.